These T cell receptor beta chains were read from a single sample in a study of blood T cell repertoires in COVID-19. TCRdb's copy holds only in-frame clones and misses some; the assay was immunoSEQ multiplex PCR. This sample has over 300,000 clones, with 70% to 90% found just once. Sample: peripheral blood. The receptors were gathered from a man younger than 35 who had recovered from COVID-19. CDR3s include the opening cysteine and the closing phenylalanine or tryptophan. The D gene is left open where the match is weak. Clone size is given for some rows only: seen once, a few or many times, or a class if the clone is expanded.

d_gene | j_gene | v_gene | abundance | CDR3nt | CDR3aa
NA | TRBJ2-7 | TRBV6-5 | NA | TGTGCCAGCAGTTACTCGACGCAGGGGTACACCTACGAGCAGTACTTC | CASSYSTQGYTYEQYF
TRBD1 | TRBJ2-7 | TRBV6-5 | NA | TGTGCCAGCAGTTACTCGTTGGACAGGGCTTACGAGCAGTACTTC | CASSYSLDRAYEQYF
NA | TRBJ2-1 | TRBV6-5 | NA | TGTGCCAGCAGCCGAGGGGGCTACAATGAGCAGTTCTTC | CASSRGGYNEQFF
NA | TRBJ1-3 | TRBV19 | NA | TGTGCCACTCGAAAGCCGGGGGGTGGAAACACCATATATTTT | CATRKPGGGNTIYF
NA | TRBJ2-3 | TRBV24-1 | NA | TGTGCCACCAGTGATTCAGCGACAGATACGCAGTATTTT | CATSDSATDTQYF
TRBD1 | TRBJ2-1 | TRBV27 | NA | TGTGCCAGCAGTTTCTCGGGACAGGGGTACAATGAGCAGTTCTTC | CASSFSGQGYNEQFF
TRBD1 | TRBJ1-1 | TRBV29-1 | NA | TGCAGCGTTAGTGAGGTACAGGGGAGGACTGAAGCTTTCTTT | CSVSEVQGRTEAFF
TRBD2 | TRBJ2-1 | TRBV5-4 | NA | TGTGCCAGCAGCTTAACCAGCGGGAACAATGAGCAGTTCTTC | CASSLTSGNNEQFF
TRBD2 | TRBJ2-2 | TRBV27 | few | TGTGCCAGCAGTTTATTCGCCCCCAGCGGGGGGACCGGGGAGCTGTTTTTT | CASSLFAPSGGTGELFF
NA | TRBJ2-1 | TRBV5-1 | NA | TGCGCCAGCAGCCCCGACGGGAGCTCCTACAATGAGCAGTTCTTC | CASSPDGSSYNEQFF
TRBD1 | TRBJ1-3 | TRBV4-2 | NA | TGTGCCAGCAGCCAAGATTATTGGGACAGGGGGTTCTCCTCTGGAAACACCATATATTTT | CASSQDYWDRGFSSGNTIYF
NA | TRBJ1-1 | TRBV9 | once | TGTGCCAGCAGCCCGACAGTGAACACTGAAGCTTTCTTT | CASSPTVNTEAFF
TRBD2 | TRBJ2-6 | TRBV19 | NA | TGTGCCAGTAGTAAGTCTAGCGGGAGGCTCTCTGGGGCCAACGTCCTGACTTTC | CASSKSSGRLSGANVLTF
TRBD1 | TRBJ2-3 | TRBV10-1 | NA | TGCGCCAGCAGTGAGAGGGGGCCTAACGGAGATACGCAGTATTTT | CASSERGPNGDTQYF
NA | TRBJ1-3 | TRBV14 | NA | TGTGCCAGCAGCCAAACACTCGAGACAGTTTACTCTGGAAACACCATATATTTT | CASSQTLETVYSGNTIYF
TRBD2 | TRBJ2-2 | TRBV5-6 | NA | TGTGCCAGCAGCCACCCACTAGCGGGGGCCGACACCGGGGAGCTGTTTTTT | CASSHPLAGADTGELFF
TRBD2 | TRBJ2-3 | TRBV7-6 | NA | TGTGCCAGCAGCTTAAGGGAGGGCTCTAGATCTAACACAGATACGCAGTATTTT | CASSLREGSRSNTDTQYF
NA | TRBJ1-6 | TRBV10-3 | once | TGTGCCATCAGTGGCGGAGGACGAGATAATTCACCCCTCCACTTT | CAISGGGRDNSPLHF
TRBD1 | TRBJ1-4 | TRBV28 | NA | TGTGCCAGCAGTCCCTGGACAGGGGGCATTATTAATGAAAAACTGTTTTTT | CASSPWTGGIINEKLFF
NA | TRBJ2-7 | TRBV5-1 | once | TGCGCCAGCAGCTTGGCCCTGGGCAGGGGAGACGAGCAGTACTTC | CASSLALGRGDEQYF
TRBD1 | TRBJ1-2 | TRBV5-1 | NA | TGCGCCAGCAGCTTGGGTGTTGGGACAGAGAATTATGGCTACACCTTC | CASSLGVGTENYGYTF
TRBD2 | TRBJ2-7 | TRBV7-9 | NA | TGTGCCAGCAGCTTAGGACTTAGCGGGGGCCCCTACGAGCAGTACTTC | CASSLGLSGGPYEQYF
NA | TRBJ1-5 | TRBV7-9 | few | TGTGCCAGCAGCTTAGGCGTTCAGCCCCAGCATTTT | CASSLGVQPQHF
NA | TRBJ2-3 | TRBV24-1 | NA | TGTGCCACCAGTTCGCTAGCAACAGATACGCAGTATTTT | CATSSLATDTQYF
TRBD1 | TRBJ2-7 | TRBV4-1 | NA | TGCGCCAGCAGCCAAGATGCGCGACAGGGGGTCAGGGAGCAGTACTTC | CASSQDARQGVREQYF
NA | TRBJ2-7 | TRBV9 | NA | TGTGCCAGCAGCGCAGAGGGCGAGCAGTACTTC | CASSAEGEQYF
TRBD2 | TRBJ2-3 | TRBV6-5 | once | TGTGCCAGCAGACCTAGCGGGACGGCAGATACGCAGTATTTT | CASRPSGTADTQYF
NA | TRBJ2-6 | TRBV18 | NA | TGTGCCAGCTCACCCCCGGGTGTGGGCTCTGGGGCCAACGTCCTGACTTTC | CASSPPGVGSGANVLTF
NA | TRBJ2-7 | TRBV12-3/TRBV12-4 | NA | TGTGCCAGCAGCCAGACAGACTACGAGCAGTACTTC | CASSQTDYEQYF
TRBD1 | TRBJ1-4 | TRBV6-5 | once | TGTGCCAGCAGTTATACAGGGGGCCTTGAAAAACTGTTTTTT | CASSYTGGLEKLFF
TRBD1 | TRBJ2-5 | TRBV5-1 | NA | TGCGCCAGCAGCTTGGGAGGGGACAGAACCCAAGAGACCCAGTACTTC | CASSLGGDRTQETQYF
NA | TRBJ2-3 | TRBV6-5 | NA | TGTGCCAGCAGTTACTCGAGTGTAAAAACAGATACGCAGTATTTT | CASSYSSVKTDTQYF
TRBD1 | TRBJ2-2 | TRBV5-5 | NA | TGTGCCAGCAGCTTGGGATGGACAGGGTGGGGGACCGGGGAGCTGTTTTTT | CASSLGWTGWGTGELFF
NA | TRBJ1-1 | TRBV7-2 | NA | TGTGCCAGCAGCTTCAGACCTCCGGGGTTTAACACTGAAGCTTTCTTT | CASSFRPPGFNTEAFF
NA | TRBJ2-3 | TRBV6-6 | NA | TGTGCCAGCAGTTACTCCCCCAGCGGGTACACAGATACGCAGTATTTT | CASSYSPSGYTDTQYF
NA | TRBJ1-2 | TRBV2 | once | TGTGCCAGCAGTATCAAACTCCGGGACTCTGGCTACACCTTC | CASSIKLRDSGYTF
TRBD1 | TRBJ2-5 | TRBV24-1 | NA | TGTGCCACCAGTGACCGAGGACAGGGGGGACAAGAGACCCAGTACTTC | CATSDRGQGGQETQYF
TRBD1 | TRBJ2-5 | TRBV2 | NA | TGTGCCAGCAGTGAAGTACAGGGGGTCCAAGAGACCCAGTACTTC | CASSEVQGVQETQYF
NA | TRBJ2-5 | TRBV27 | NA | TGTGCCAGCAGCTGGGGTTCGGGATGGGAGACCCAGTACTTC | CASSWGSGWETQYF
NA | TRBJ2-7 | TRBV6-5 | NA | TGTGCCAGCAGTTACACCGGGACATCCCTCTACGAGCAGTACTTC | CASSYTGTSLYEQYF
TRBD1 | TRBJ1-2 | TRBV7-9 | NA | TGTGCCAGCAGCTTAGTGGGACAGTTTTATGGCTACACCTTC | CASSLVGQFYGYTF